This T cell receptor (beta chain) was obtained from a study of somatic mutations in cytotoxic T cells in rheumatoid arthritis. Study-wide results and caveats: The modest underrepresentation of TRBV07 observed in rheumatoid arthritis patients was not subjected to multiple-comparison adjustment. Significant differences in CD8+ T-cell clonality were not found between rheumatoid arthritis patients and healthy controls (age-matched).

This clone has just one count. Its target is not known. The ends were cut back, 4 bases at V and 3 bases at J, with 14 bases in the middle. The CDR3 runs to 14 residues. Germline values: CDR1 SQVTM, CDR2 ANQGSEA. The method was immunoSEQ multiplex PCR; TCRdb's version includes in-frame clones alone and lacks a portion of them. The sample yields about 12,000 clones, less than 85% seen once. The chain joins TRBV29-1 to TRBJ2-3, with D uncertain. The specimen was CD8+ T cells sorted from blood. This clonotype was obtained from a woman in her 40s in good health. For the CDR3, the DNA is TGCAGCGTTGGTGTCCTCCTAGTGACAGATACGCAGTATTTT. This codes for CSVGVLLVTDTQYF.